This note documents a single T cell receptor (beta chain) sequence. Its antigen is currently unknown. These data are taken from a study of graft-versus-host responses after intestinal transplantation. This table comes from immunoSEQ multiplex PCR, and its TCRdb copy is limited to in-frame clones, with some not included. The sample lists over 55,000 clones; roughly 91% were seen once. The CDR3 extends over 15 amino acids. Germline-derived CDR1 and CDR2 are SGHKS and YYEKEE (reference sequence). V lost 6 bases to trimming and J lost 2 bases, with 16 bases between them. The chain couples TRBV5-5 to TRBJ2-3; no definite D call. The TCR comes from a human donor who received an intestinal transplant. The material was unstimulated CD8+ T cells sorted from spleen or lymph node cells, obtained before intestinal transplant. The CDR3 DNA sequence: TGTGCCAGCACCACGACTGTTCGTCTCACAGATACGCAGTATTTT. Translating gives CASTTTVRLTDTQYF.